The entry that follows covers one T cell receptor beta chain sequence. Its antigen is still unknown. The sample originates from a study of T cells in localized non-small cell lung cancer. Notes on the study in general: For the top 100 tumor clones, a median approximately 59 also appeared in adjacent lung.

Generated by immunoSEQ multiplex PCR, the TCRdb table keeps only in-frame clones and is missing some. The sample lists around 30,000 clones; 80% were seen once. The sequences come from peripheral blood, collected before any cancer treatment. The receptor was isolated from a male donor aged 60 or older with stage III squamous cell lung carcinoma.

For the CDR3, the DNA is TGTGCCAGCAGTCACAATATTATAGGCTACACCTTC. As protein: CASSHNIIGYTF. The gene calls are TRBV7-2 and TRBJ1-2, with D hard to call. V was cut by 6 bases and J by 8 bases, with 13 bases left in between. Germline loops: CDR1 SGHTA, CDR2 FQGNSA. The CDR3 is 12 residues long.